Listed below are T cell receptor beta chains from one sample, sequenced in a study of siplizumab effects on memory and regulatory T cells. The protocol was immunoSEQ multiplex PCR, while the TCRdb copy is restricted to in-frame clones and leaves out a portion. The table includes about 100,000 clones, around 94% detected once. Sequenced: non-Treg CD4+ T cells sorted from blood. Every receptor here comes from a human donor in good health. Each CDR3 is given with its conserved first and last residue. Each record gives: clone size, V gene, D gene, J gene, CDR3 protein, CDR3 DNA. A D gene is named only where the DNA matches it firmly. Only part of the rows carry a size: once, few, many, or a class if the clone is expanded.

>-|TRBV29-1|-|TRBJ2-2
CSVGLGLAGTGELFF
TGCAGCGTTGGTTTAGGGCTAGCAGGAACCGGGGAGCTGTTTTTT
>-|TRBV27|-|TRBJ1-1
CAAGVYTEAFF
TGTGCCGCAGGGGTATACACTGAAGCTTTCTTT
>-|TRBV7-8|-|TRBJ2-4
CASSLVGLAKNIQYF
TGTGCCAGCAGCTTAGTTGGTCTAGCCAAAAACATTCAGTACTTC
>once|TRBV28|-|TRBJ1-2
CASSPHNSALGSYGYTF
TGTGCCAGCAGTCCCCATAACTCTGCCCTGGGTAGCTATGGCTACACCTTC
>-|TRBV5-1|TRBD1|TRBJ1-1
CASSWGQGVRSTEAFF
TGCGCCAGCAGCTGGGGACAGGGGGTAAGGTCGACTGAAGCTTTCTTT
>-|TRBV5-5|TRBD1|TRBJ2-7
CASSSGRGQGLSEQYF
TGTGCCAGCAGTTCCGGCCGAGGACAGGGTTTGAGCGAGCAGTACTTC
>-|TRBV2|TRBD1|TRBJ2-7
CASTIDRDRVFHEQYF
TGTGCCAGCACAATTGACCGGGACAGGGTGTTCCACGAGCAGTACTTC
>-|TRBV11-3|-|TRBJ1-1
CASSFSQNTEAFF
TGTGCCAGCAGCTTCTCCCAGAACACTGAAGCTTTCTTT
>-|TRBV7-6|TRBD1|TRBJ1-2
CASSISETGGFYGYTF
TGTGCCAGCAGTATCTCCGAGACAGGGGGATTCTATGGCTACACCTTC
>-|TRBV28|-|TRBJ2-7
CASSQFGSPRKNAQYF
TGTGCCAGCAGCCAATTTGGCAGCCCCAGGAAAAACGCGCAGTACTTC
>-|TRBV5-5|-|TRBJ2-7
CASSLAPPLSYEQYF
TGTGCCAGCAGCTTGGCTCCCCCGCTATCCTACGAGCAGTACTTC
>-|TRBV27|-|TRBJ2-2
CASSLLRLDTGELFF
TGTGCCAGCAGTTTATTGCGACTAGACACCGGGGAGCTGTTTTTT
>-|TRBV9|TRBD1|TRBJ1-1
CASSALTGGNGVNTEAFF
TGTGCCAGCAGCGCCCTAACAGGGGGCAATGGGGTTAACACTGAAGCTTTCTTT
>-|TRBV7-8|TRBD2|TRBJ2-1
CASSQLAGEGEQFF
TGTGCCAGCAGCCAACTAGCGGGGGAAGGTGAGCAGTTCTTC
>-|TRBV30|-|TRBJ1-6
CAWSVRGTRGSPLHF
TGTGCCTGGAGTGTACGTGGGACCCGCGGTTCACCCCTCCACTTT
>-|TRBV9|-|TRBJ2-3
CASSVADTQYF
TGTGCCAGCAGCGTAGCAGATACGCAGTATTTT
>-|TRBV30|-|TRBJ1-1
CAWSVDRRRGVNTEAFF
TGTGCCTGGAGTGTAGACAGGCGGAGGGGCGTGAACACTGAAGCTTTCTTT
>-|TRBV5-4|-|TRBJ1-2
CASSSPGNYGYTF
TGTGCCAGCAGCTCCCCGGGGAACTATGGCTACACCTTC
>-|TRBV5-1|-|TRBJ2-7
CASSLSQAQVYEQYF
TGCGCCAGCTCTTTAAGCCAAGCCCAAGTCTACGAGCAGTACTTC
>once|TRBV5-1|TRBD2|TRBJ2-3
CASSFSAGRAGSRRADTQYF
TGCGCCAGCAGCTTTAGTGCCGGGAGGGCCGGGTCGAGGAGGGCAGATACGCAGTATTTT
>-|TRBV7-9|TRBD2|TRBJ2-1
CASRPKIAGGRYNEQFF
TGTGCCAGCAGACCCAAGATAGCGGGAGGACGCTACAATGAGCAGTTCTTC
>-|TRBV19|-|TRBJ2-1
CASSIDSQRVPGNEQFF
TGTGCCAGTAGTATAGATAGTCAGCGGGTCCCTGGGAATGAGCAGTTCTTC
>-|TRBV7-9|TRBD2|TRBJ2-1
CASEREGFEQFF
TGTGCCAGCGAGCGGGAGGGGTTTGAGCAGTTCTTC
>-|TRBV14|-|TRBJ1-2
CASSQVTGTNYGYTF
TGTGCCAGCAGCCAAGTTACCGGGACTAACTATGGCTACACCTTC
>-|TRBV18|-|TRBJ1-5
CASSPPLVDQPQHF
TGTGCCAGCTCACCCCCGCTAGTTGATCAGCCCCAGCATTTT
>-|TRBV7-9|-|TRBJ2-5
CASSHNLGQETQYF
TGTGCCAGCAGCCACAACTTAGGGCAAGAGACCCAGTACTTC
>-|TRBV7-8|-|TRBJ1-1
CASSPPLGHTEAFF
TGTGCCAGCAGCCCCCCCCTAGGGCACACTGAAGCTTTCTTT
>-|TRBV18|TRBD1|TRBJ2-6
CASSPGGQGRSGANVLTF
TGTGCCAGCTCACCAGGAGGACAGGGAAGGTCTGGGGCCAACGTCCTGACTTTC
>-|TRBV30|-|TRBJ1-2
CAWSRTYGYTF
TGTGCCTGGAGTAGGACCTATGGCTACACCTTC
>-|TRBV5-4|TRBD1|TRBJ1-4
CASAPRFPTGGLEKLFF
TGTGCCAGCGCCCCCAGGTTCCCAACAGGGGGCTTAGAAAAACTGTTTTTT
>-|TRBV2|TRBD2|TRBJ2-1
CASSDLTLLGTSQYNEQFF
TGTGCCAGCAGTGACCTCACCCTCCTGGGGACTAGCCAATACAATGAGCAGTTCTTC
>-|TRBV28|TRBD2|TRBJ2-1
CASSSRNPRTSGNYNEQFF
TGTGCCAGCAGTTCCCGAAATCCCCGGACTAGCGGGAATTACAATGAGCAGTTCTTC
>-|TRBV28|TRBD1|TRBJ2-2
CASSFGTGRTGELFF
TGTGCCAGCAGTTTCGGGACAGGGCGTACCGGGGAGCTGTTTTTT
>-|TRBV6-6|-|TRBJ2-7
CASRNSIEQYF
TGTGCCAGCAGGAACAGTATCGAGCAGTACTTC
>-|TRBV5-1|-|TRBJ2-2
CASSLIGDSTGELFF
TGCGCCAGCAGCTTGATAGGAGACAGCACCGGGGAGCTGTTTTTT
>-|TRBV6-5|-|TRBJ1-1
CASGAGGGTEAFF
TGTGCCAGCGGGGCTGGGGGGGGCACTGAAGCTTTCTTT
>-|TRBV6-1|-|TRBJ1-1
CASTQVGNTEAFF
TGTGCCAGCACCCAAGTTGGGAACACTGAAGCTTTCTTT
>-|TRBV7-2|-|TRBJ2-1
CASSFSPSRPNEQFF
TGTGCCAGCAGCTTCTCGCCTAGCCGGCCTAATGAGCAGTTCTTC
>-|TRBV19|TRBD2|TRBJ2-5
CASSISGGVGETQYF
TGTGCCAGTAGTATTAGCGGGGGCGTTGGAGAGACCCAGTACTTC
>-|TRBV27|-|TRBJ1-1
CASSLSFRGTEAFF
TGTGCCAGCAGTTTGTCATTTAGGGGCACTGAAGCTTTCTTT
>-|TRBV30|-|TRBJ1-1
CAWSNQGPIEAFF
TGTGCCTGGAGTAACCAGGGGCCGATTGAAGCTTTCTTT
>-|TRBV10-1|-|TRBJ1-1
CASSPGARTEAFF
TGCGCCAGCAGTCCAGGGGCGAGGACTGAAGCTTTCTTT
>-|TRBV5-1|-|TRBJ1-2
CASSLQGNYGYTF
TGCGCCAGCAGCTTGCAGGGGAACTATGGCTACACCTTC
>-|TRBV10-2|TRBD2|TRBJ2-1
CASSGREGYNEQFF
TGCGCCAGCAGTGGACGGGAGGGCTACAATGAGCAGTTCTTC
>-|TRBV29-1|-|TRBJ2-5
CSVDTRLAETQYF
TGCAGCGTGGACACGAGGCTTGCGGAGACCCAGTACTTC
>-|TRBV6-5|-|TRBJ1-4
CASRRTNEKLFF
TGTGCCAGCAGGAGGACTAATGAAAAACTGTTTTTT
>-|TRBV5-1|TRBD1|TRBJ1-4
CASSRPGTGDEKLFF
TGCGCCAGCAGCCGACCCGGGACAGGGGATGAAAAACTGTTTTTT
>-|TRBV7-3|-|TRBJ1-2
CASSLTPDRSDGYTF
TGTGCCAGCAGCTTAACCCCGGACAGATCTGATGGCTACACCTTC
>-|TRBV6-5|-|TRBJ2-7
CASSSPRTGSLYEQYF
TGTGCCAGCAGTTCGCCCAGGACTGGTTCCCTCTACGAGCAGTACTTC
>once|TRBV11-2|TRBD1|TRBJ2-5
CASSLMRAGGETQYF
TGTGCCAGCAGCTTAATGAGGGCAGGGGGAGAGACCCAGTACTTC
>-|TRBV2|TRBD2|TRBJ2-7
CASSEGGTSGYEQYF
TGTGCCAGCAGTGAAGGTGGGACTAGTGGTTACGAGCAGTACTTC
>-|TRBV5-1|-|TRBJ2-3
CASSLSASTDTQYF
TGCGCCAGCAGCTTGTCGGCCAGCACAGATACGCAGTATTTT
>-|TRBV10-1|-|TRBJ2-3
CASALRRTDTQYF
TGCGCCAGCGCTTTGCGGCGCACAGATACGCAGTATTTT
>once|TRBV4-1|TRBD2|TRBJ2-5
CASSSLSSGKETQYF
TGCGCCAGCAGCTCTCTATCTAGCGGGAAAGAGACCCAGTACTTC
>once|TRBV15|TRBD2|TRBJ2-5
CATSRDALILTSGVRETQYF
TGTGCCACCAGCAGAGATGCTCTAATACTGACTAGCGGTGTGAGAGAGACCCAGTACTTC
>-|TRBV11-3|-|TRBJ2-2
CASGIAQNTGELFF
TGTGCCAGCGGAATAGCACAGAACACCGGGGAGCTGTTTTTT
>-|TRBV7-6|-|TRBJ2-2
CASSFGSNSTGELFF
TGTGCCAGCAGCTTTGGGTCAAATAGCACCGGGGAGCTGTTTTTT